The source of this TCR beta chain is a study of OX40 agonist ivuxolimab in advanced cancers. In the study overall: The patients' treatment was ivuxolimab, an agonistic anti-OX40 (CD134) antibody. General observations from the study: Antigens targeted by the expanded peripheral T cells were not determined.

The germline gives CDR1 MNHEY, CDR2 SMNVEV (reference sequence). The CDR3 contains 14 residues. With V trimmed by 4 bases and J by 7 bases, 4 bases remained unmatched. Clones were read by immunoSEQ multiplex PCR, and TCRdb kept only the in-frame ones, dropping some. Of some 86,000 clones in the sample, about 90% were seen once. About this clone itself: Its cognate antigen is unknown.

The chain links TRBV27 to TRBJ2-1, with TRBD1 identical over 10 bases. Specimen: CD4+ or CD8+ T cells sorted from blood, collected in a trial of the OX40 agonist ivuxolimab. This receptor was identified in an adult with an advanced solid tumor such as melanoma, head and neck, liver or kidney cancer. The CDR3 nucleotides read TGTGCCAGCAGTTGGGACAGGGGTTGGAATGAGCAGTTCTTC. Its protein is CASSWDRGWNEQFF.